This TCR beta chain derives from a study of Ad26.COV2.S vaccination and SARS-CoV-2 variants. Looking at the study overall: Once, or twice with 56 days between doses, Ad26.COV2.S was given intramuscularly.

Repertoires were generated with immunoSEQ multiplex PCR, while TCRdb's copy carries only in-frame clones and drops some. The sample consists of approximately 280,000 clones, around 87% of them appearing once. The treatment here: 15 to 20 received Ad26.COV2.S at low or high dose, single or two shots; roughly five received placebo; per-sample allocation not given. Specimens were obtained on day 63 following the first vaccine or placebo injection. Note on this clone: Its specificity is unknown.

CDR1 is MNHEY and CDR2 is SVGAGI in the germline V gene. The CDR3 sequence is 13 residues long. Trimming left V 6 bases short and J 2 bases short, with 10 bases between. General observations from the study: Recipients of either vaccine or placebo displayed similar breadth of non-spike TCRs. The TCR breadth and depth analyses may have understated or missed part of the total T cell responses.

The TCR comes from a person between 18 and 65 years old who received the Ad26.COV2.S COVID-19 vaccine or a placebo. The sample consisted of peripheral blood, taken in a trial of Ad26.COV2.S vaccine versus placebo. The chain combines TRBV6-5 with TRBJ2-5; D is undetermined. For the CDR3, the DNA is TGTGCCAGCAGCCGAATCGTACAAGAGACCCAGTACTTC. Protein sequence: CASSRIVQETQYF.